One and the same sample provided the 18 T cell receptor beta chains below, sequenced in a study of cytomegalovirus exposure and HLA in healthy donors. Both 60 Vbeta primers and 13 Jbeta primers went into the PCR. The repertoire was sequenced with immunoSEQ multiplex PCR; TCRdb's copy has only in-frame clones and lacks some. Altogether 120,000 or so clones are present, about four fifths being singletons, with the ten largest covering around 1.8%. Sequences were obtained from PBMCs. Receptors originate from a man aged 18 to 30 in good health and CMV-seronegative.

This clone was picked up a small number of times. This chain connects TRBV5-1 to TRBJ2-7; D is unclear. Germline CDR1 reads SGHRS; CDR2 reads YFSETQ. V was clipped by 4 bases and J by 6 bases, with 17 bases between them. The CDR3 is made up of 14 amino acids. The CDR3 DNA reads TGCGCCAGCAGCCGGGTCCCGACCGGTTCCGAGCAGTACTTC. Translating gives CASSRVPTGSEQYF.

This clone was observed a single time. The chain couples TRBV7-2 to TRBJ2-7; 12 bases fit TRBD2. The CDR3 is 15 residues long. V lost 2 bases, J lost 4 bases, and 3 bases stayed unmatched. Germline CDR1 SGHTA, CDR2 FQGNSA. The CDR3 DNA is TGTGCCAGCAGCTTATCACTAGCGGGGGGATACGAGCAGTACTTC. This codes for CASSLSLAGGYEQYF. Combining the CDR3 with reference TRBV7-2 and TRBJ2-7 gives the whole variable domain GAGVSQSPSNKVTEKGKDVELRCDPISGHTALYWYRQSLGQGLEFLIYFQGNSAPDKSGLPSDRFSAERTGGSVSTLTIQRTQQEDSAVYLCASSLSLAGGYEQYFGPGTRLTVT.

The chain employs TRBV19 and TRBJ2-7, with 9 bases matching TRBD1. The CDR3 runs to 15 residues. With 4 bases clipped from V and 2 bases from J, the junction kept 6 bases outside the gene matches. Germline values: CDR1 LNHDA, CDR2 SQIVND (reference sequence). This CDR3 reads CASSKPGQGTYEQYF. CDR3 DNA sequence: TGTGCCAGTAGTAAGCCGGGACAGGGAACCTACGAGCAGTACTTC.

This CDR3 reads CASSLTGGGPDTQYF. CDR3 nucleotide sequence: TGCGCCAGCAGCTTAACAGGGGGCGGGCCAGATACGCAGTATTTT. V is TRBV5-1 and J is TRBJ2-3; 9 nucleotides agree with TRBD1. The V gene's germline CDR1 is SGHRS and CDR2 YFSETQ. The ends lost 2 bases at V and 4 bases at J; junction bases unmatched: 5. The length of the CDR3 is 15 residues.

The chain couples TRBV6-6 to TRBJ2-2, with unresolved D. Deletions cut 0 bases from V and 9 bases from J, with 11 bases between. CDR3 length equals 14 residues. Per the germline V gene, CDR1 is MNHNY and CDR2 is SVGAGI (reference sequence). CDR3 residues: CASSYSPSLRELFF. The CDR3 DNA follows: TGTGCCAGCAGTTACTCTCCCAGTTTAAGGGAGCTGTTTTTT.

V and J are TRBV6-6 and TRBJ1-3; TRBD1 agrees at 7 bases. CDR3 size: 16 residues. Germline-derived CDR1 and CDR2 are MNHNY and SVGAGI (reference sequence). The V gene end was trimmed by 5 bases and the J gene end by 0 bases; junction bases not matched to a gene: 7. The chain's CDR3 is CASSGGQTPSGNTIYF. As DNA, the CDR3 is TGTGCCAGCAGTGGGGGACAGACCCCCTCTGGAAACACCATATATTTT.

The chain uses TRBV19 and TRBJ2-3; 10 bases line up with TRBD2. Germline CDR1 and CDR2: LNHDA and SQIVND (reference sequence). The CDR3 consists of 15 residues. Trimming removed 5 bases from V and 1 base from J; junction bases left unmatched: 3. DNA of the CDR3: TGTGCCAGTAGTCCTCTAGCGGGGGGCACAGATACGCAGTATTTT. It yields the protein CASSPLAGGTDTQYF. Based on the CDR3 plus reference TRBV19 and TRBJ2-3, the full variable domain is DGGITQSPKYLFRKEGQNVTLSCEQNLNHDAMYWYRQDPGQGLRLIYYSQIVNDFQKGDIAEGYSVSREKKESFPLTVTSAQKNPTAFYLCASSPLAGGTDTQYFGPGTRLTVL.

This sequence joins TRBV5-4 and TRBJ2-5, with D maybe TRBD2 (7 bases). The DNA end lines up better with TRBJ2-7; the J call may be wrong. CDR1 and CDR2 (germline): SGHNT, YYREEE (reference sequence). This CDR3 comprises 13 residues. CDR3 nucleotides: TGTGCCAGCAGTGAGGGGGGGCGTTACGAGCAGTACTTC. It encodes CASSEGGRYEQYF.

The chain joins TRBV7-2 to TRBJ1-2; D is undetermined. V was clipped by 4 bases and J by 5 bases, with 11 bases between them. The CDR3 has 13 residues. The germline V gene encodes CDR1 SGHTA and CDR2 FQGNSA. This chain's CDR3 is CASSSTPRYGYTF. For the CDR3, the DNA is TGTGCCAGCAGCTCCACTCCCCGATATGGCTACACCTTC.

The chain combines TRBV27 with TRBJ1-1, with TRBD1 identical over 8 bases. This CDR3 contains 14 residues. Germline CDR1 and CDR2: MNHEY and SMNVEV (reference sequence). The V gene end was trimmed by 5 bases and the J gene end by 5 bases; junction bases not matched to a gene: 7. The CDR3 nucleotides are TGTGCCAGCAGTGCAGCACAGGGGGGGACTGAAGCTTTCTTT. Protein: CASSAAQGGTEAFF.

The chain uses TRBV6-6 and TRBJ2-3, with 7 bases matching TRBD2. Germline V gene data show CDR1 as MNHNY and CDR2 as SVGAGI (reference sequence). CDR3 length: 15 residues. With V trimmed by 2 bases and J by 0 bases, 2 bases remained unmatched. In DNA, the CDR3 is TGTGCCAGCAGTTACCCGGGGGGTAGCACAGATACGCAGTATTTT. Translating it yields CASSYPGGSTDTQYF.

The V call is TRBV7-7, the J call TRBJ2-2; the D gene is possibly TRBD1 (5 bases). V was shortened by 1 base and J by 0 bases, with 6 bases between the two germline ends. Germline V gene sequence: CDR1 SSHAT, CDR2 FNYEAQ (reference sequence). The CDR3 runs 15 residues. CDR3: CASSLGGTNTGELFF. Here the CDR3 DNA reads TGTGCCAGCAGCTTAGGGGGCACGAACACCGGGGAGCTGTTTTTT.

This chain links TRBV2 with TRBJ2-5; 7 bases fit TRBD1. J lost 1 base, V lost 8 bases, and 16 bases had no gene match. Germline-derived CDR1 and CDR2 are SNHLY and FYNNEI. The CDR3 is 17 residues long. The DNA for the CDR3 is TGTGCCAGCCTCCATAGTCGCTGGGACAGTTCCCAAGAGACCCAGTACTTC. It is translated as CASLHSRWDSSQETQYF.

This clone was detected a few times. The chain couples TRBV4-1 to TRBJ2-7; D is ambiguous. Per germline, CDR1 MGHRA and CDR2 YSYEKL. V was shortened by 2 bases and J by 3 bases, with 8 bases between the two germline ends. This CDR3 is 13 amino acids long. The CDR3 protein is CASSQHTSYEQYF. The CDR3 bases are TGCGCCAGCAGCCAACACACAAGCTACGAGCAGTACTTC.

The gene calls are TRBV2 and TRBJ2-7; D remains unclear. CDR1 and CDR2 (germline): SNHLY, FYNNEI. The V end was cut by 0 bases, the J end by 0 bases, with 9 bases between. The CDR3 is made up of 15 amino acids. The CDR3 bases are TGTGCCAGCAGTGAAGCCCAGGCGAGCTCCTACGAGCAGTACTTC. Protein: CASSEAQASSYEQYF. The full variable domain, with the rest looked up from reference TRBV2 and TRBJ2-7, is EPEVTQTPSHQVTQMGQEVILRCVPISNHLYFYWYRQILGQKVEFLVSFYNNEISEKSEIFDDQFSVERPDGSNFTLKIRSTKLEDSAMYFCASSEAQASSYEQYFGPGTRLTVT.

This chain joins TRBV2 and TRBJ1-5; TRBD1 matches at 7 bases. The CDR3 runs 16 residues. V trimming: 6 bases; J trimming: 4 bases; junction bases outside the gene matches: 12. CDR1 and CDR2 (germline): SNHLY, FYNNEI. CDR3 nucleotides: TGTGCCAGCAGGGACCACAGGGGCCCGCCGAATCAGCCCCAGCATTTT. As protein: CASRDHRGPPNQPQHF.

The genes are TRBV7-9 and TRBJ2-6; the D gene is possibly TRBD1 (5 bases). The germline V gene encodes CDR1 SEHNR and CDR2 FQNEAQ (reference sequence). The CDR3 consists of 16 residues. V was cut by 5 bases and J by 1 base, with 12 bases left in between. The chain's CDR3 is CASSPWGLSGANVLTF. For the CDR3, the DNA is TGTGCCAGCAGCCCCTGGGGCCTTTCTGGGGCCAACGTCCTGACTTTC.

The CDR3 is CASSGELAGKPYNEQFF. CDR3 DNA sequence: TGCGCCAGCAGCGGCGAACTAGCGGGGAAACCTTACAATGAGCAGTTCTTC. The J gene is TRBJ2-1, the V gene TRBV5-1; the match to TRBD2 covers 10 bases. The CDR3 consists of 17 residues. Germline-derived CDR1 and CDR2 are SGHRS and YFSETQ. The trim removed 4 bases at V and 4 bases at J, leaving 11 bases unmatched. Filled out from reference TRBV5-1 and TRBJ2-1, the complete variable domain reads KAGVTQTPRYLIKTRGQQVTLSCSPISGHRSVSWYQQTPGQGLQFLFEYFSETQRNKGNFPGRFSGRQFSNSRSEMNVSTLELGDSALYLCASSGELAGKPYNEQFFGPGTRLTVL.